Below, 32 T cell receptor beta chains from the same sample are listed, as sequenced in a study of human T cells and chemical hapten exposure. Using its own MiXCR run on the RACE reads, TCRdb lists one record per CDR3 protein. This table has tens of thousands of distinct CDR3 sequences, around 7.9% appearing once. Sample time point: patch test 2, 6 weeks after DPC sensitization. The treatment: therapeutic diphenylcyclopropenone sensitization with weekly scalp DPC. This specimen consisted of whole blood, obtained in connection with sensitization to the hapten diphenylcyclopropenone (DPC). These receptors were collected from a woman aged 45-59 years with alopecia areata. Some clones in this sample may be carry-over from other donors' samples.

V gene TRBV18 combines with J gene TRBJ1-1; D is unclear. The CDR3 consists of 15 residues. Trimming pared 3 bases from V and 4 bases from J, leaving 15 bases between. CDR1 KGHSH and CDR2 LQKENI come from the germline V gene. The CDR3 spells CASSPSRELSTEAFF. The CDR3 bases are TGTGCCAGCTCACCCTCGCGGGAACTAAGCACTGAAGCTTTCTTT.

This clonotype was seen a few times. The chain is built from TRBV4-2 and TRBJ1-1; D is uncertain. The germline gives CDR1 LGHNA, CDR2 YNFKEQ. Trimming removed 4 bases at V and 3 bases at J, with 12 bases between. This CDR3 has 14 amino acids. The CDR3 bases are TGTGCCAGCAGCCCGGCCCTTCGGGACACTGAAGCTTTCTTT. As protein: CASSPALRDTEAFF.

This sequence joins TRBV9 and TRBJ1-1; D unclear. CDR3 length: 15 residues. The ends were cut back, 4 bases at V and 4 bases at J, with 17 bases in the middle. Germline V gives CDR1 SGDLS, CDR2 YYNGEE. CDR3 protein: CASSPDTGIGTEAFF. For the CDR3, the DNA is TGTGCCAGCAGCCCCGACACGGGAATCGGCACTGAAGCTTTCTTT.

This clonotype was picked up a small number of times. V is TRBV28 and J is TRBJ2-7; TRBD2 agrees at 8 bases. CDR3 length: 15 residues. CDR1 MDHEN and CDR2 SYDVKM come from the germline V gene. After removal of 4 bases from V and 5 bases from J, the junction contained 10 bases not matched to a gene. The CDR3 DNA sequence: TGTGCCAGCAGTTCGCCGGGACTAGTCAGGAACGAGCAGTACTTC. It yields the protein CASSSPGLVRNEQYF.

This clonotype was seen a handful of times. The chain employs TRBV20-1 and TRBJ2-3; 10 nucleotides agree with TRBD2. CDR3 length: 14 amino acids. The germline gives CDR1 DFQATT, CDR2 SNEGSKA (reference sequence). V was pared by 5 bases and J by 4 bases, with 6 bases of the junction left unmatched. The CDR3 protein is CSAELAGMPDTQYF. DNA for the CDR3: TGCAGTGCTGAACTAGCGGGGATGCCAGATACGCAGTATTTT.

There are a few counts of this clonotype. The V gene is TRBV2, the J gene TRBJ1-2, with 7 nucleotides matching TRBD1. The germline CDR1 and CDR2 sequences are SNHLY and FYNNEI. V was clipped by 6 bases and J by 7 bases; unmatched bases: 8. There are 13 residues in the CDR3. CDR3 DNA: TGTGCCAGCAGCTCGGGACAGAATATTGGCTACACCTTC. Its protein is CASSSGQNIGYTF.

About this clonotype: A much larger clone lies a single base off, so this may be a read error. The CDR3 nucleotides are TGTACCAGCAGCGTAGCTGGAGGGAGGTATCAGCCCCAGCATTTT. It is translated as CTSSVAGGRYQPQHF. The V and J genes are TRBV9 and TRBJ1-5; D is uncertain. The CDR3 length is 15 residues. Per germline, CDR1 SGDLS and CDR2 YYNGEE.

The sample holds a few counts of this clonotype. The CDR3 nucleotides read TGTGCCAGCAGCTTGATCTCTGGGGCCAACGTCCTGACTTTC. Translated, it gives CASSLISGANVLTF. The chain joins TRBV7-9 to TRBJ2-6; D is unresolved. The CDR3 is 14 residues long. Germline assignment: CDR1 SEHNR and CDR2 FQNEAQ (reference sequence). The V end lost 3 bases, the J end lost 0 bases, and 3 bases lay between the germline ends.

This clonotype showed up just once. V and J are TRBV6-5 and TRBJ2-5, with D unclear. This CDR3 is 15 amino acids long. Per germline, CDR1 MNHEY and CDR2 SVGAGI. The V and J ends lost 6 bases and 1 base respectively, with 15 bases between them. The CDR3 nucleotides read TGTGCCAGCAGCCCTCATCAAACCAGCCAAGAGACCCAGTACTTC. Its translation is CASSPHQTSQETQYF.

This clonotype appeared many times. The rearrangement uses TRBV5-1 and TRBJ2-1; D is uncertain. Germline-derived CDR1 and CDR2 are SGHRS and YFSETQ. CDR3 size: 15 residues. V lost 0 bases, J lost 0 bases, and 7 bases lay in between. The CDR3 region has the DNA TGCGCCAGCAGCTTGGATTCCAGCTCCTACAATGAGCAGTTCTTC. Its protein is CASSLDSSSYNEQFF.

This clonotype has a handful of counts. CDR3 bases: TGTGCCAGCAGCTTGGGGCCCCCCGCAAGGAATCAGCCCCAGCATTTT. Its protein product is CASSLGPPARNQPQHF. The chain combines TRBV5-6 with TRBJ1-5; no clear D gene. This CDR3 has 16 amino acids. Between the trimmed V and J ends, which lost 0 bases and 4 bases, there was a span of 14 bases. The germline CDR1 and CDR2 sequences are SGHDT and YYEEEE.

V usage is TRBV3-1 and J usage is TRBJ2-3; TRBD2 matches 11 bases. V shed 0 bases, J shed 9 bases, and the junction held 5 bases outside the gene matches. There are 15 residues in the CDR3. Germline CDR1 and CDR2: LGHDT and YNNKEL (reference sequence). The CDR3 sequence is CASSQDLPSGGTQYF. The CDR3 DNA follows: TGTGCCAGCAGCCAAGATCTACCTAGCGGGGGGACGCAGTATTTT.

The table lists this clonotype with a few counts. V gene TRBV5-8 combines with J gene TRBJ1-1, with D tentatively TRBD1 (5 bases). The CDR3 runs to 14 residues. CDR1 is SGHTS, CDR2 YDEGEE, per germline. V lost 7 bases and J lost 4, with 17 bases in between. Here the CDR3 reads CASGYREGATEAFF. CDR3 DNA sequence: TGTGCCAGCGGGTACCGGGAAGGGGCCACTGAAGCTTTCTTT.

The rearrangement links TRBV5-1 to TRBJ2-1, with D perhaps matching TRBD1 (6 bases). The CDR3 is 15 residues long. Trimming removed 4 bases at V and 6 bases at J, with 17 bases between. CDR1 is SGHRS, CDR2 YFSETQ, per germline. The CDR3 loop is CASSPLSGTSNEQFF. In nucleotides, the CDR3 is TGCGCCAGCAGCCCCTTGTCGGGGACATCCAATGAGCAGTTCTTC. Looking up the rest from reference TRBV5-1 and TRBJ2-1 gives the full variable domain: KAGVTQTPRYLIKTRGQQVTLSCSPISGHRSVSWYQQTPGQGLQFLFEYFSETQRNKGNFPGRFSGRQFSNSRSEMNVSTLELGDSALYLCASSPLSGTSNEQFFGPGTRLTVL.

V gene TRBV20-1 combines with J gene TRBJ2-7; D possibly corresponds to TRBD1 (5 bases). Germline-derived CDR1 and CDR2 are DFQATT and SNEGSKA (reference sequence). V dropped 4 bases and J dropped 2 bases, with 6 bases sitting between them. The CDR3 loop spans 11 amino acids. The CDR3 nucleotides read TGCAGTGCTACGGACACCTACGAGCAGTACTTC. Its translation: CSATDTYEQYF.

This clonotype was seen a handful of times. The gene calls are TRBV12-3 or TRBV12-4 and TRBJ2-3; TRBD1 agrees at 11 bases. With V trimmed by 6 bases and J by 2 bases, 4 bases remained unmatched. This CDR3 spans 15 amino acids. The CDR3, as DNA: TGTGCCAGCAGCCGGGACAGGGGGTACACAGATACGCAGTATTTT. This codes for CASSRDRGYTDTQYF.

This chain uses TRBV7-2 with TRBJ2-2; a possible D gene is TRBD1 (6 bases). V shed 2 bases and J shed 1 base, with 8 bases lying between them. The CDR3 length is 15 residues. Germline V gene data show CDR1 as SGHTA and CDR2 as FQGNSA. The CDR3 bases are TGTGCCAGCAGCTTACAGGGGATGAACACCGGGGAGCTGTTTTTT. As protein: CASSLQGMNTGELFF.

The CDR3: CASSLAWGTGNTEAFF. The CDR3 coding sequence is TGTGCCAGCAGCTTGGCGTGGGGAACGGGGAACACTGAAGCTTTCTTT. The chain employs TRBV5-6 and TRBJ1-1; D is uncertain. V gave up 0 bases and J gave up 1 base, with 13 bases separating them. Germline CDR1 and CDR2: SGHDT and YYEEEE. This CDR3 contains 16 residues.

The chain uses TRBV19 and TRBJ2-1; D is uncertain. CDR1 is LNHDA and CDR2 is SQIVND in the germline V gene (reference sequence). The CDR3 totals 13 residues. Trimming stripped 4 bases from V and 4 bases from J, with 8 bases between. CDR3 bases: TGTGCCAGTAGTACTGCTGGGTACAATGAGCAGTTCTTC. Its translation: CASSTAGYNEQFF.

This clonotype was counted between two and nine times. The DNA for the CDR3 is TGTGCCAGCAGCGAGGGGGGACACCAACAAGAGACCCAGTACTTC. This codes for CASSEGGHQQETQYF. The V and J genes are TRBV9 and TRBJ2-5; TRBD1 or TRBD2 may be the D gene (6 bases each). This CDR3 is 15 amino acids long. With 3 bases removed from V and 2 bases from J, the gap between germline ends came to 14 bases. Looked up from germline, CDR1 is SGDLS and CDR2 is YYNGEE.

This sequence joins TRBV5-1 and TRBJ1-5; no clear D gene. Germline values: CDR1 SGHRS, CDR2 YFSETQ. V lost 4 bases and J lost 3, with 8 bases in between. This CDR3 contains 13 residues. Here the CDR3 reads CASSEIPNQPQHF. The CDR3 region has the DNA TGCGCCAGCAGCGAAATCCCCAATCAGCCCCAGCATTTT.

In its sample, this clonotype was seen many times. The rearrangement joins TRBV27 to TRBJ2-1; the match to TRBD1 covers 9 bases. The CDR3 extends over 15 amino acids. Trimming took 5 bases from V and 7 from J; bases not matched to a gene: 9. Germline values: CDR1 MNHEY, CDR2 SMNVEV (reference sequence). Here the CDR3 reads CASSPLPGTGNEQFF. The DNA of the CDR3 is TGTGCCAGCAGTCCATTACCCGGGACAGGGAATGAGCAGTTCTTC.

V usage is TRBV10-2 and J usage is TRBJ1-6; D is undetermined. CDR1 is WSHSY and CDR2 is SAAADI in the germline V gene. V was pared by 3 bases and J by 8 bases, with 8 bases between. The CDR3 has 13 residues. CDR3 nucleotides: TGCGCCAGCAGTGATGCAAGTTATTCACCCCTCCACTTT. As protein: CASSDASYSPLHF.

This clonotype turned up a few times. The gene calls are TRBV6-2 or TRBV6-3 and TRBJ1-5; 9 bases align to TRBD1. The CDR3 runs 17 residues. V lost 2 bases to trimming and J lost 7 bases; unmatched junction nucleotides: 12. Germline assignment: CDR1 MNHEY and CDR2 SVGEGT. The CDR3 protein is CASSYVTGQGPGQPQHF. In DNA, the CDR3 is TGTGCCAGCAGTTACGTGACGGGACAGGGCCCCGGGCAGCCCCAGCATTTT.

Ten or more counts support this clonotype. This chain links TRBV29-1 with TRBJ1-1; tentatively, D is TRBD1 (5 bases). V gave up 5 bases and J gave up 6 bases, with 16 bases separating them. Germline lookup yields CDR1 SQVTM and CDR2 ANQGSEA. This CDR3 has 13 residues. CDR3 sequence: CSVRHPGGAEAFF. CDR3 DNA: TGCAGCGTTCGACACCCGGGGGGGGCTGAAGCTTTCTTT. Variable domain in full (rest from reference TRBV29-1 and TRBJ1-1): SAVISQKPSRDICQRGTSLTIQCQVDSQVTMMFWYRQQPGQSLTLIATANQGSEATYESGFVIDKFPISRPNLTFSTLTVSNMSPEDSSIYLCSVRHPGGAEAFFGQGTRLTVV.

This clonotype was detected a few times. In DNA, the CDR3 is TGCGCCAGCAGCCAAGATATGGGGGCTGGTGAGCAGTACTTC. Translation gives CASSQDMGAGEQYF. This rearrangement joins TRBV4-3 to TRBJ2-7, with D possibly being TRBD1 (6 bases). Germline CDR1 is LGHNA and CDR2 is YSLEER. The V end lost 0 bases, the J end lost 7 bases, and 13 bases lay between the germline ends. The CDR3 runs to 14 residues.

V and J are TRBV7-9 and TRBJ2-3, with 8 nucleotides matching TRBD1. CDR1 and CDR2 (germline): SEHNR, FQNEAQ (reference sequence). After removal of 6 bases from V and 3 bases from J, the junction contained 2 bases not matched to a gene. CDR3 length: 13 amino acids. CDR3 in DNA: TGTGCCAGCAGTTGGACAGGGACAGATACGCAGTATTTT. It is translated as CASSWTGTDTQYF.

This clonotype has only a few counts. The rearrangement joins TRBV6-5 to TRBJ2-7, with 11 nucleotides matching TRBD1. This CDR3 region has 13 residues. From germline, CDR1 is MNHEY and CDR2 SVGAGI. The ends lost 0 bases at V and 13 bases at J; junction bases unmatched: 5. DNA of the CDR3: TGTGCCAGCAGTTACTCCGGACAGGGGGCTTCCTACTTC. It is translated as CASSYSGQGASYF.

In this sample, this clonotype turned up a few times. The chain recombines TRBV25-1 with TRBJ1-1; 7 positions match TRBD1. The length of the CDR3 is 11 residues. V trimming: 2 bases; J trimming: 11 bases; junction bases outside the gene matches: 2. Germline values: CDR1 MGHDK, CDR2 SYGVNS. CDR3 amino acids: CASSERGHAFF. Written as DNA, the CDR3 is TGTGCCAGCAGTGAAAGGGGGCATGCTTTCTTT.

This rearrangement joins TRBV12-3 or TRBV12-4 to TRBJ1-4; D may be TRBD1 (5 bases). Trimming removed 6 bases at V and 4 bases at J, with 12 bases between. The CDR3 totals 14 residues. The CDR3 DNA follows: TGTGCCAGCAGCCCGGGACTCTATAATGAAAAACTGTTTTTT. Protein product: CASSPGLYNEKLFF.

This chain uses TRBV20-1 with TRBJ2-3; 11 nucleotides agree with TRBD2. V was clipped by 1 base and J by 4 bases; unmatched bases: 13. This CDR3 is 18 amino acids long. In germline, CDR1 is DFQATT, CDR2 SNEGSKA (reference sequence). CDR3 protein: CSARAAALAGGISDTQYF. DNA of the CDR3: TGCAGTGCTAGAGCGGCGGCGCTAGCGGGGGGAATCTCAGATACGCAGTATTTT.

CDR3 loop: CASSWGTGLADTQYF. The CDR3 DNA reads TGTGCCAGCAGCTGGGGGACAGGGCTCGCAGATACGCAGTATTTT. The chain carries TRBV7-2 and TRBJ2-3, with 9 bases fitting TRBD1. The CDR3 consists of 15 residues. Trimming removed 4 bases from V and 4 bases from J; junction bases left unmatched: 6. Germline CDR1 SGHTA, CDR2 FQGNSA.